These 9 T cell receptor beta chains share one sample of origin, sequenced in a study of radiotherapy plus CTLA-4 blockade in lung cancer (dated by TCRdb to the late 2010s). Library construction relied on the immunoSEQ multiplex PCR assay. This is the immuneACCESS table as TCRdb keeps it, with only in-frame sequences that have V and J called. A part of the clones is gone; compared with another copy, unresolved V genes explain less than half, and the rest is unexplained. Across this sample there are 45,000 to 75,000 clones, with over 70% seen only once. The top ten constitute 3.5% to 4% of the sample. The source was peripheral blood, collected from a patient treated with radiotherapy plus ipilimumab. The origin of the receptors is a human donor with non-small cell lung cancer who had a partial response to radiotherapy plus ipilimumab.

J is TRBJ1-1 and V is TRBV6-6; 9 bases map to TRBD1. This CDR3 spans 14 amino acids. Trimming removed 7 bases from V and 5 bases from J; junction bases left unmatched: 8. Germline V lookup: CDR1 MNHNY, CDR2 SVGAGI (reference sequence). CDR3 bases: TGTGCCAGCACCAGGACAGGGGCGTTAACTGAAGCTTTCTTT. Its translation: CASTRTGALTEAFF.

This sequence joins TRBV5-1 and TRBJ1-4; 8 bases agree with TRBD1. Germline CDR1 reads SGHRS; CDR2 reads YFSETQ. The ends lost 2 bases at V and 6 bases at J; junction bases unmatched: 6. The length of the CDR3 is 15 residues. CDR3: CASSLTTGGDEKLFF. CDR3 in DNA: TGCGCCAGCAGCTTAACCACAGGGGGGGATGAAAAACTGTTTTTT.

This clone appeared a single time. The CDR3, as DNA: TGTGCTAGTGGTCCCCGCGGGGGTCAGCCCCAGCATTTT. Translation gives CASGPRGGQPQHF. The chain links TRBV12-5 to TRBJ1-5; D is possibly TRBD1 (5 bases). V lost 5 bases and J 6 bases, leaving 11 bases between the germline ends. The CDR3 has 13 amino acids. From germline, CDR1 is LGHNT and CDR2 FRNRAP.

The gene calls are TRBV5-1 and TRBJ1-5; no definite D call. Trimming removed 0 bases from V and 2 bases from J, with 9 bases in between. CDR1 and CDR2 from the germline V gene are SGHRS and YFSETQ. CDR3 size: 15 residues. CDR3 in DNA: TGCGCCAGCAGCTTGGGGGCAGGCCGCAATCAGCCCCAGCATTTT. As protein: CASSLGAGRNQPQHF.

The J gene is TRBJ2-3, the V gene TRBV2; the match to TRBD2 covers 10 bases. This CDR3 spans 14 amino acids. Germline assignment: CDR1 SNHLY and CDR2 FYNNEI. With V trimmed by 6 bases and J by 8 bases, 8 bases remained unmatched. The CDR3 loop is CASRERGGEVTQYF. CDR3 sequence (DNA): TGTGCCAGCAGGGAGCGGGGGGGCGAGGTTACGCAGTATTTT.

This clone has only a few counts. The V and J genes are TRBV9 and TRBJ1-2, with 7 bases aligning to TRBD1. The CDR3 has 14 amino acids. Germline assignment: CDR1 SGDLS and CDR2 YYNGEE. The V gene end was trimmed by 4 bases and the J gene end by 8 bases; junction bases not matched to a gene: 11. The CDR3 loop reads CASSPELGGAGYTF. The DNA of the CDR3 is TGTGCCAGCAGCCCCGAACTAGGGGGCGCGGGCTACACCTTC.

The chain links TRBV5-1 to TRBJ2-3, with 9 bases matching TRBD2. With 2 bases clipped from V and 4 bases from J, the junction kept 5 bases outside the gene matches. The germline V gene has CDR1 SGHRS and CDR2 YFSETQ. The CDR3 is 15 amino acids. The CDR3 region has the DNA TGCGCCAGCAGCTTAAGCGGGGGGTTCGCAGATACGCAGTATTTT. Its translation: CASSLSGGFADTQYF.

V gene TRBV7-2 combines with J gene TRBJ1-2; the D gene is possibly TRBD1 (5 bases). Germline CDR1 SGHTA, CDR2 FQGNSA. The CDR3 spans 14 residues. V gave up 5 bases and J gave up 8 bases, with 18 bases separating them. The CDR3 protein is CASSAGGRSMGYTF. The DNA for the CDR3 is TGTGCCAGCAGCGCCGGGGGTCGTTCTATGGGCTACACCTTC.

Only one count was recorded for this clone. The chain uses TRBV7-2 and TRBJ2-7; a weak D match, TRBD2 (5 bases). This CDR3 contains 13 residues. The V gene's germline CDR1 is SGHTA and CDR2 FQGNSA. Trimming stripped 6 bases from V and 0 bases from J, with 9 bases between. The CDR3 is CASRGLGSYEQYF. For the CDR3, the DNA is TGTGCCAGCAGAGGACTTGGCTCCTACGAGCAGTACTTC.